The present entry profiles one T cell receptor beta chain with its context. CDR3 length: 13 residues. Germline lookup yields CDR1 SGHRS and CDR2 YFSETQ. Between the trimmed V and J ends, which lost 0 bases and 6 bases, there was a span of 6 bases. Generated by immunoSEQ multiplex PCR, the TCRdb table keeps only in-frame clones and is missing some. The table records some 64,000 clones, about nine tenths of them present only once. These data belong to a study of T cell changes during pregnancy in multiple sclerosis. The chain has TRBV5-1 and TRBJ1-4; D unresolved. The clonotype was recovered from a female donor in good health, enrolled as a control in a pregnancy study. The source material was peripheral blood, sampled in the first trimester of pregnancy. CDR3 DNA sequence: TGCGCCAGCAGCTTGGGAGTGGATGAAAAACTGTTTTTT. Translating gives CASSLGVDEKLFF.